This T cell receptor beta chain came from a study of CD8 T cells in ankylosing spondylitis. The study, taken as a whole, reports: The study identified a TCR beta motif of under ten highly homologous variants that appeared characteristic of ankylosing spondylitis blood. Enrichment of disease-linked clones was reportedly significant in matched ankylosing spondylitis synovial fluid.

From the 5' RACE reads, TCRdb called clonotypes with MiXCR, one entry per CDR3 protein. The sample records a few hundred thousand distinct CDR3 sequences, roughly 13% being singletons. This clonotype has at least ten counts. Its antigen is not known. This TCR derives from a male donor with ankylosing spondylitis. Sample: blood, either unsorted or a sorted T cell fraction (not recorded which).

DNA of the CDR3: TGCAGTGCTAGAGACCCTCGGCGGGGGAGGACTGAAGCTTTCTTT. Translation gives CSARDPRRGRTEAFF. This chain joins TRBV20-1 and TRBJ1-1; weak D call: TRBD1 (5 bases). Trimming pared 0 bases from V and 5 bases from J, leaving 16 bases between. The CDR3 runs 15 residues. Germline values: CDR1 DFQATT, CDR2 SNEGSKA (reference sequence).